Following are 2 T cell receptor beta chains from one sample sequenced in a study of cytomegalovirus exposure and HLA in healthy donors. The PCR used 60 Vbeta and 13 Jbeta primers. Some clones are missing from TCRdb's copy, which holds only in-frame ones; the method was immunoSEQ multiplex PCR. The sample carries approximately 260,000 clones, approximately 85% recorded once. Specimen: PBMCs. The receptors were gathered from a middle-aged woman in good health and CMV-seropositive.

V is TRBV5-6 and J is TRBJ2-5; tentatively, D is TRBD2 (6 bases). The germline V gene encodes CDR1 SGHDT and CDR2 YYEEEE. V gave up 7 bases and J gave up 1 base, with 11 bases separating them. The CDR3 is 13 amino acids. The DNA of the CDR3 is TGTGCCAGCCGTCGGGAGTCCCAAGAGACCCAGTACTTC. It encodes CASRRESQETQYF.

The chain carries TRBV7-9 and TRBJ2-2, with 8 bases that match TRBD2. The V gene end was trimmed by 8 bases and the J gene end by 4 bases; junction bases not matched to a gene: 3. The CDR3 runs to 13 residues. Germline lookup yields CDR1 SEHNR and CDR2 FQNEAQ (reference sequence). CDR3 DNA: TGTGCCAGCGAGCGGGAGAGCACCGGGGAGCTGTTTTTT. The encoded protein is CASERESTGELFF. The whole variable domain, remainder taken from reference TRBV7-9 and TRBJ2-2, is DTGVSQNPRHKITKRGQNVTFRCDPISEHNRLYWYRQTLGQGPEFLTYFQNEAQLEKSRLLSDRFSAERPKGSFSTLEIQRTEQGDSAMYLCASERESTGELFFGEGSRLTVL.